This is a list of T cell receptor beta chains from one sample in a study of blood T cell repertoires in COVID-19. The assay was immunoSEQ multiplex PCR, and TCRdb's table has in-frame clones only and misses some. Of 250,000 to 300,000 clones listed, more than 70% were seen once; the top ten hold approximately 10%. The sample consisted of peripheral blood. All receptors come from a woman aged 25 to 39 with COVID-19, enrolled during active disease. Both conserved end residues are part of each CDR3. The order of the fields is clone size, D gene, J gene, V gene, CDR3 DNA, CDR3 protein. A D gene is named only where the DNA matches it firmly. Clone sizes are given selectively: once, few, many, or a class where the clone is expanded.

>NA|NA|TRBJ2-1|TRBV6-5
TGTGCCAGCGGGCGACAAATGTACAATGAGCAGTTCTTC
CASGRQMYNEQFF
>NA|NA|TRBJ2-4|TRBV5-1
TGCGCCAGCAAACGGGATCGTCTTTGGTACTTC
CASKRDRLWYF
>NA|NA|TRBJ1-2|TRBV28
TGTGCCAGCAGTTTGGTACCGGGGGACTATGGCTACACCTTC
CASSLVPGDYGYTF
>once|NA|TRBJ2-5|TRBV25-1
TGTGCCAGCAGTGACCCAAGGGCAGGGCCTTCCTCCCAGTACTTC
CASSDPRAGPSSQYF
>NA|NA|TRBJ2-7|TRBV6-2/TRBV6-3
TGTGCCAGCAGTTACTCCTCAGGATGGCAGTACTTC
CASSYSSGWQYF
>NA|NA|TRBJ2-1|TRBV30
TGTGCCTGGACGGGATTAAGGAACAATGAGCAGTTCTTC
CAWTGLRNNEQFF
>NA|NA|TRBJ1-4|TRBV30
TGTGCCTGGAGTGGCAGGGTTACCGACGGACTGTTTTTT
CAWSGRVTDGLFF
>NA|NA|TRBJ1-3|TRBV7-9
TGTGCCAGCACCCCCCGGCAGGTCTTTGGAAACACCATATATTTT
CASTPRQVFGNTIYF
>NA|NA|TRBJ2-1|TRBV21-1
TGTGCCAGCATCGAGAAATGGAACAGGGGATCGAGCTCCTCCTACAATGAGCAGTTCTTC
CASIEKWNRGSSSSYNEQFF
>NA|NA|TRBJ1-3|TRBV30
TGTGCCTGGAGTACGGGGGGCTCGGGTGGAAACACCATATATTTT
CAWSTGGSGGNTIYF
>NA|TRBD1|TRBJ2-5|TRBV28
TGTGCCAGCAGGACAGGGTTGGGAGAGACCCAGTACTTC
CASRTGLGETQYF
>NA|NA|TRBJ1-3|TRBV2
TGTGCCAGCAGTGGGACAAAAGACACCATATATTTT
CASSGTKDTIYF
>NA|TRBD2|TRBJ2-7|TRBV4-1
TGCGCCAGCAGCTACACTAGCGGGAGGAGCGACGAGCAGTACTTC
CASSYTSGRSDEQYF
>NA|NA|TRBJ2-3|TRBV7-2
TGTGCCAGCAGCTTATTTAGCGTGGCAGATACGCAGTATTTT
CASSLFSVADTQYF
>once|TRBD2|TRBJ2-2|TRBV2
TGTGCCAGCACCGGGAGGGGAACCGGGGAGCTGTTTTTT
CASTGRGTGELFF
>NA|TRBD1|TRBJ1-2|TRBV6-5
TGTGCCAGCAGACGGGACAGGGGAGGCTACACCTTC
CASRRDRGGYTF
>NA|NA|TRBJ2-5|TRBV10-3
TGTGCCATTGGACTAAACGGGTACCAAGAGACCCAGTACTTC
CAIGLNGYQETQYF
>NA|TRBD1|TRBJ1-1|TRBV10-3
TGTGCCATCAGCCACGACAGGGTGTTGTCCACTGAAGCTTTCTTT
CAISHDRVLSTEAFF
>few|NA|TRBJ2-7|TRBV7-8
TGTGCCAGCAGCCTTACACGCTACGAGCAGTACTTC
CASSLTRYEQYF
>NA|TRBD2|TRBJ2-7|TRBV29-1
TGCAGCGTTGAGGGGACTAGCGGGAGGCGGTACGAGCAGTACTTC
CSVEGTSGRRYEQYF
>NA|TRBD2|TRBJ2-7|TRBV28
TGTGCCAGCAGTTTACTCTCTAGCGGGAGATCGATCCACGAGCAGTACTTC
CASSLLSSGRSIHEQYF
>NA|NA|TRBJ1-4|TRBV5-1
TGCGCCAGCAGCTTGGACAGGAATGAAAAACTGTTTTTT
CASSLDRNEKLFF
>once|NA|TRBJ2-7|TRBV24-1
TGTGCCACCTCACAGGGATCGTCCTACGAGCAGTACTTC
CATSQGSSYEQYF
>NA|TRBD1|TRBJ1-2|TRBV29-1
TGCAGCGCGGGGCAGGGGGAATGGGGCTACACCTTC
CSAGQGEWGYTF
>NA|TRBD2|TRBJ2-3|TRBV19
TGTGCCAGTAGTATGACTAGCCCACTTTTCGTTGCGCAGTATTTT
CASSMTSPLFVAQYF
>NA|TRBD1|TRBJ2-7|TRBV11-2
TGTGCCAGCAGCTTAGAGTTCGCGGGACAGGGCTCCTACGAGCAGTACTTC
CASSLEFAGQGSYEQYF
>NA|TRBD2|TRBJ2-7|TRBV30
TGTGCCTGGAGTCGACTAGCGACCTACGAGCAGTACTTC
CAWSRLATYEQYF
>NA|NA|TRBJ2-7|TRBV27
TGTGCCAGCAGTTTATCGGAGGACGGCCTTTCCTACGAGCAGTACTTC
CASSLSEDGLSYEQYF
>few|NA|TRBJ2-7|TRBV6-5
TGTGCCAGCAGTTACTCAACTTTCTACGAGCAGTACTTC
CASSYSTFYEQYF
>once|TRBD2|TRBJ2-3|TRBV4-3
TGCGCCAGCAGCCGGACATCGACTAGCCAAGATACGCAGTATTTT
CASSRTSTSQDTQYF
>NA|NA|TRBJ1-2|TRBV6-5
TGTGCCAGCAGTTTCGCCGGCCTCCGGGGAGGCTACACCTTC
CASSFAGLRGGYTF
>NA|NA|TRBJ1-6|TRBV5-1
TGCGCCAGCAGCTTGGACAGGGTGGGGAATTCACCCCTCCACTTT
CASSLDRVGNSPLHF
>NA|NA|TRBJ1-1|TRBV5-5
TGTGCCAGCAGCCGCACTTCCCGGGACACCCTCCAGGTAGCTTTCTTT
CASSRTSRDTLQVAFF
>NA|NA|TRBJ2-7|TRBV21-1
TGTGCCAGCAGCAAAACTAAGGGGCCCCCTCGCGAGCAGTACTTC
CASSKTKGPPREQYF
>NA|NA|TRBJ2-7|TRBV12-3/TRBV12-4
TGTGCCAGCACGGTGGGTATGGGGAGCGAGCAGTACTTC
CASTVGMGSEQYF
>NA|NA|TRBJ1-2|TRBV7-9
TGTGCCAGCAGCTTAGATGAGACAGGACCGTTTAACTATGGCTACACCTTC
CASSLDETGPFNYGYTF
>NA|TRBD1|TRBJ1-1|TRBV30
TGTGCCTGGAGTCGACAGGGTGGACGAGCTTTCTTT
CAWSRQGGRAFF
>few|TRBD2|TRBJ2-5|TRBV29-1
TGCAGCGCCGGGACTAGCGTAGAGACCCAGTACTTC
CSAGTSVETQYF
>NA|NA|TRBJ1-1|TRBV4-3
TGCGCCAGCAGCCAAACAGGGAACACTGAAGCTTTCTTT
CASSQTGNTEAFF
>NA|NA|TRBJ2-5|TRBV7-3
TGTGCCAGCAGCAAAAACAGGGTTCAAGAGACCCAGTACTTC
CASSKNRVQETQYF
>NA|NA|TRBJ1-1|TRBV10-3
TGTGCCATCAGTGGGACAGCCTCGAACACTGAAGCTTTCTTT
CAISGTASNTEAFF
>NA|NA|TRBJ2-2|TRBV11-2
TGTGCCAGCAGCCCCATTGGAGGGCCGTTTTATACCGGGGAGCTGTTTTTT
CASSPIGGPFYTGELFF
>NA|TRBD2|TRBJ2-4|TRBV27
TGTGCCAGCAGTTTGACTAGCGGGAATCTGGCCAAAAACATTCAGTACTTC
CASSLTSGNLAKNIQYF
>NA|NA|TRBJ1-5|TRBV27
TGTGCCAGCAGTTTTCGGCAGGGGTCTAATCAGCCCCAGCATTTT
CASSFRQGSNQPQHF
>NA|TRBD1|TRBJ2-1|TRBV15
TGTGCCACCAGCCGAGCGACAGGGGATATGAATGAGCAGTTCTTC
CATSRATGDMNEQFF
>once|TRBD1|TRBJ2-2|TRBV3-1/TRBV3-2
TGTGCCAGCAGCCCGGAGACAGGGACCGGGGAGCTGTTTTTT
CASSPETGTGELFF
>NA|TRBD1|TRBJ2-7|TRBV7-2
TGTGCCAGCAGCTTGACAGGGGTTGCGGCCTACGAGCAGTACTTC
CASSLTGVAAYEQYF
>NA|TRBD1|TRBJ1-2|TRBV5-6
TGTGCCAGCAGCTTGGGCTCCGGGACAGGGGGTTACACCTTC
CASSLGSGTGGYTF
>NA|NA|TRBJ1-1|TRBV10-3
TGTGCCATCAGTGAGTCAAGGCAGGGGCTCGCTGAAGCTTTCTTT
CAISESRQGLAEAFF
>NA|TRBD1|TRBJ1-1|TRBV6-5
TGTGCCAGCAGTTACGATCACAGGGGGAACACTGAAGCTTTCTTT
CASSYDHRGNTEAFF